Only a few counts were recorded for the clone carrying this TCR beta chain. The CDR3 spans 13 residues. CDR1 is MNHEY and CDR2 is SMNVEV in the germline V gene (reference sequence). Trimming pared 5 bases from V and 2 bases from J, leaving 10 bases between. These data are taken from a study of blood T cells in healthy people across ages. Alongside a J-beta primer mix, a sample-barcoded 5' primer served in a second PCR lasting about 7 to 12 cycles. TCRdb re-called the 5' RACE reads through MiXCR, storing one row per CDR3 protein. The sample holds hundreds of thousands of distinct CDR3 sequences, approximately 40% seen once.

The source material was blood. This chain joins TRBV27 and TRBJ2-7, with TRBD2 as a possible D gene (6 bases). The TCR was taken from a man aged 80 or over in good health. The CDR3 protein is CASSGLAAYEQYF. For the CDR3, the DNA is TGTGCCAGCAGTGGATTAGCGGCCTACGAGCAGTACTTC.